The 15 T cell receptor beta chains below were found in one sample sequenced in a study of blood T cell repertoires in COVID-19. Sequencing was performed with immunoSEQ multiplex PCR; in TCRdb, only in-frame clones are kept and a portion is missing. The sample lists around 140,000 clones, over 60% occurring once. Input material: peripheral blood. Receptors were obtained from a man over 45 with acute or convalescent COVID-19.

This chain joins TRBV7-6 and TRBJ2-4; the match to TRBD2 covers 9 bases. This CDR3 is 15 amino acids long. The germline gives CDR1 SGHVS, CDR2 FNYEAQ. V was pared by 1 base and J by 9 bases, with 7 bases of the junction left unmatched. CDR3: CASSLVSLAGLIQYF. For the CDR3, the DNA is TGTGCCAGCAGCTTAGTTTCTCTAGCGGGACTCATTCAGTACTTC.

This clone has a handful of counts. The chain combines TRBV15 with TRBJ2-5; TRBD1 aligns across 7 bases. The CDR3 runs 17 residues. CDR1 is LNHNV, CDR2 YYDKDF, per germline (reference sequence). After removal of 0 bases from V and 2 bases from J, the junction contained 9 bases not matched to a gene. The CDR3 bases are TGTGCCACCAGCAGAGATTGGACAGGAGCCACTCAAGAGACCCAGTACTTC. It specifies CATSRDWTGATQETQYF. The complete variable domain, with remaining parts taken from reference TRBV15 and TRBJ2-5, reads DAMVIQNPRYQVTQFGKPVTLSCSQTLNHNVMYWYQQKSSQAPKLLFHYYDKDFNNEADTPDNFQSRRPNTSFCFLDIRSPGLGDTAMYLCATSRDWTGATQETQYFGPGTRLLVL.

The rearrangement links TRBV18 to TRBJ1-5, with TRBD1 matching over 7 bases. The germline gives CDR1 KGHSH, CDR2 LQKENI. After removal of 6 bases from V and 7 bases from J, the junction contained 9 bases not matched to a gene. The CDR3 extends over 14 amino acids. CDR3 sequence: CASSQQGLGQPQHF. The DNA of the CDR3 is TGTGCCAGCTCCCAACAGGGGTTGGGGCAGCCCCAGCATTTT.

This clone turned up a few times. The rearrangement uses TRBV5-1 and TRBJ1-1, with D possibly matching TRBD1 (6 bases). CDR1 and CDR2 (germline): SGHRS, YFSETQ. This CDR3 region has 14 residues. V lost 5 bases to trimming and J lost 2 bases, with 13 bases between them. The CDR3 bases are TGCGCCAGCAGTCCGCCGGGGGGCAACACTGAAGCTTTCTTT. Residues: CASSPPGGNTEAFF. Drawing the rest from reference TRBV5-1 and TRBJ1-1, the complete variable domain is KAGVTQTPRYLIKTRGQQVTLSCSPISGHRSVSWYQQTPGQGLQFLFEYFSETQRNKGNFPGRFSGRQFSNSRSEMNVSTLELGDSALYLCASSPPGGNTEAFFGQGTRLTVV.

The chain uses TRBV11-2 and TRBJ1-2; TRBD1 matches 7 bases. V lost 4 bases to trimming and J lost 7 bases; unmatched junction nucleotides: 12. The germline V gene encodes CDR1 SGHAT and CDR2 FQNNGV. This CDR3 is built from 15 residues. The CDR3 here is CASSSNDRENGGYTF. The DNA of the CDR3 is TGTGCCAGCAGCTCTAACGACAGGGAAAACGGTGGCTACACCTTC.

This rearrangement joins TRBV19 to TRBJ1-6; a weak D match, TRBD1 (5 bases). This CDR3 is built from 14 residues. The V end was cut by 4 bases, the J end by 6 bases, with 10 bases between. Germline CDR1 reads LNHDA; CDR2 reads SQIVND (reference sequence). The CDR3 sequence: CASSRTGPNSPLHF. The DNA of the CDR3 is TGTGCCAGTAGTAGAACAGGCCCTAATTCACCCCTCCACTTT.

This clone showed up just once. This chain links TRBV6-1 with TRBJ2-1, with TRBD2 matching over 12 bases. Per the germline V gene, CDR1 is MNHNS and CDR2 is SASEGT. The CDR3 contains 16 residues. The ends lost 1 base at V and 7 bases at J; junction bases unmatched: 5. CDR3 protein: CASSEVTSGGMNEQFF. The CDR3 bases are TGTGCCAGCAGTGAAGTTACTAGCGGGGGGATGAATGAGCAGTTCTTC.

This chain uses TRBV5-1 with TRBJ1-6; 10 bases line up with TRBD1. Unmatched junction bases numbered 4, after V lost 0 bases and J lost 10 bases. Germline V gene data show CDR1 as SGHRS and CDR2 as YFSETQ. The CDR3 runs to 15 residues. This CDR3 is CASSLGGTGESPLHF. The CDR3 DNA is TGCGCCAGCAGCTTGGGGGGGACAGGGGAATCACCCCTCCACTTT.

This rearrangement joins TRBV21-1 to TRBJ2-7; the table's D call of TRBD2 was not tested on the DNA. TRBV21-1 is flagged as a pseudogene. The CDR3 spans 15 residues. This chain's CDR3 is CASRVAGKPSYEQYV. CDR3 DNA sequence: TGTGCCAGCAGGGTAGCGGGGAAACCATCCTACGAGCAGTACGTC.

This chain joins TRBV30 and TRBJ1-3; the D gene is possibly TRBD1 (5 bases). The CDR3 length is 14 residues. Germline V gene lookup returns CDR1 GTSNPN and CDR2 SVGIG (reference sequence). With 2 bases removed from V and 6 bases from J, the gap between germline ends came to 14 bases. The CDR3 region has the DNA TGTGCCTGGAGTCCTGGCAGGGTGGAAAACACCATATATTTT. It encodes CAWSPGRVENTIYF.

The count of this clone is one. The chain recombines TRBV5-1 with TRBJ2-1; D is unresolved. This CDR3 contains 14 residues. From germline, CDR1 is SGHRS and CDR2 YFSETQ. V was trimmed by 5 bases and J by 2 bases, leaving 11 bases between them. CDR3 sequence: CASRPGMTYNEQFF. As DNA, the CDR3 is TGCGCCAGCAGGCCGGGTATGACCTACAATGAGCAGTTCTTC.

The CDR3, as DNA: TGTGCCAGCAGCCAAGTACGAGACTTTCACTATGGCTACACCTTC. This sequence encodes CASSQVRDFHYGYTF. V usage is TRBV4-2 and J usage is TRBJ1-2; D is ambiguous. Germline V gives CDR1 LGHNA, CDR2 YNFKEQ. CDR3 length: 15 amino acids. The V and J ends lost 1 base and 3 bases respectively, with 12 bases between them.

V usage is TRBV28 and J usage is TRBJ1-5; D is perhaps TRBD1 (5 bases). With 8 bases removed from V and 3 bases from J, the gap between germline ends came to 11 bases. The V gene's germline CDR1 is MDHEN and CDR2 SYDVKM. CDR3 length: 13 amino acids. The CDR3 reads CASVGVDNQPQHF. The CDR3 bases are TGTGCCAGCGTAGGGGTTGACAATCAGCCCCAGCATTTT.

The chain has TRBV24-1 and TRBJ1-2; 7 nucleotides line up with TRBD1. Germline values: CDR1 KGHDR, CDR2 SFDVKD. Trimming removed 5 bases from V and 6 bases from J; junction bases left unmatched: 5. This CDR3 contains 13 residues. In DNA, the CDR3 is TGTGCCACCAGTGGGCGGCAGGGGGATGGCTACACCTTC. It yields the protein CATSGRQGDGYTF.

The chain combines TRBV9 with TRBJ1-1; 12 bases map to TRBD1. The germline V gene encodes CDR1 SGDLS and CDR2 YYNGEE. The CDR3 has 14 amino acids. Germline trimming cut 4 bases from V and 8 bases from J; bases unmatched to any gene: 6. The CDR3: CASSSWDRGQEAFF. The DNA for the CDR3 is TGTGCCAGCAGCTCTTGGGACAGGGGGCAGGAAGCTTTCTTT.